The 27 T cell receptor beta chains presented below share a single source sample, sequenced in a study of T cell changes during pregnancy in multiple sclerosis (dated by TCRdb to between 2018 and 2021). Libraries were made using the immunoSEQ multiplex PCR assay. TCRdb re-hosts the immuneACCESS table, in-frame sequences only. Its copies lack some clones; in the studies checked, an unresolved V gene accounts for under half of them, and the cause for the rest is not known. In all, the sample holds 93,000 or so clones, and about 90% of those were seen once. The ten largest clones capture around 0.84% of the sample. The specimen comprised peripheral blood, sampled after pregnancy. Receptors were obtained from a female donor with multiple sclerosis, enrolled in a pregnancy study.

The rearrangement joins TRBV14 to TRBJ2-7; D may be TRBD1 (6 bases). Germline loops: CDR1 SGHDN, CDR2 FVKESK. CDR3 length: 16 amino acids. Deletions cut 1 base from V and 3 bases from J, with 16 bases between. CDR3: CASSQGTVPLLYEQYF. DNA for the CDR3: TGTGCCAGCAGCCAAGGGACAGTCCCCCTCCTCTACGAGCAGTACTTC.

The V and J genes are TRBV27 and TRBJ2-1, with TRBD2 identical over 7 bases. Germline trimming cut 5 bases from V and 14 bases from J; bases unmatched to any gene: 6. CDR1 MNHEY and CDR2 SMNVEV come from the germline V gene (reference sequence). This CDR3 is 11 amino acids long. CDR3 residues: CASSASGNKFF. The DNA for the CDR3 is TGTGCCAGCAGTGCGAGCGGGAATAAGTTCTTC.

The V gene is TRBV2, the J gene TRBJ1-2, with unresolved D. The CDR3 spans 17 residues. V lost 2 bases and J lost 3, with 19 bases in between. Looked up from germline, CDR1 is SNHLY and CDR2 is FYNNEI. The CDR3 loop reads CASSESTPFGGYYGYTF. For the CDR3, the DNA is TGTGCCAGCAGTGAATCCACCCCCTTCGGCGGGTACTATGGCTACACCTTC.

This sequence joins TRBV28 and TRBJ2-3, with unresolved D. The V gene's germline CDR1 is MDHEN and CDR2 SYDVKM. The V end was cut by 2 bases, the J end by 2 bases, with 20 bases between. The CDR3 covers 18 residues. CDR3 protein: CASSLSLVVGEPTDTQYF. The CDR3 DNA reads TGTGCCAGCAGTTTAAGTCTAGTAGTTGGCGAGCCCACAGATACGCAGTATTTT.

This clone was recorded once. V gene TRBV2 combines with J gene TRBJ2-3; TRBD2 matches at 12 bases. V lost 1 base and J lost 6; bases outside the gene matches: 11. CDR1 and CDR2 (germline): SNHLY, FYNNEI. The CDR3 spans 18 residues. The chain's CDR3 is CASSEGGTSGFFSDTQYF. The CDR3 nucleotides read TGTGCCAGCAGTGAAGGGGGGACTAGCGGGTTTTTTTCGGATACGCAGTATTTT.

This chain links TRBV14 with TRBJ2-7, with 15 bases that match TRBD2. The CDR3 is made up of 16 amino acids. With V trimmed by 3 bases and J by 5 bases, 5 bases remained unmatched. Germline-derived CDR1 and CDR2 are SGHDN and FVKESK. The CDR3 loop reads CASSQMGLAGGHEQYF. For the CDR3, the DNA is TGTGCCAGCAGCCAGATGGGACTAGCGGGAGGACACGAGCAGTACTTC.

The chain links TRBV9 to TRBJ2-1; 10 nucleotides align to TRBD1. CDR3 length: 15 amino acids. V dropped 5 bases and J dropped 8; count of bases not matched to a gene: 10. Germline CDR1 SGDLS, CDR2 YYNGEE. In nucleotides, the CDR3 is TGTGCCAGCAGGGGACAGGGGTTGGGTATCCATGAGCAGTTCTTC. Protein product: CASRGQGLGIHEQFF.

The V gene is TRBV9, the J gene TRBJ1-1, with no clear D. V was shortened by 4 bases and J by 4 bases, with 14 bases between the two germline ends. Per the germline V gene, CDR1 is SGDLS and CDR2 is YYNGEE. CDR3 length equals 14 residues. The CDR3 loop is CASSWNPRSTEAFF. Here the CDR3 DNA reads TGTGCCAGCAGCTGGAATCCGCGGAGCACTGAAGCTTTCTTT.

This sequence joins TRBV7-3 and TRBJ2-3, with 9 bases fitting TRBD2. The germline gives CDR1 SGHTA, CDR2 FQGTGA. The CDR3 length is 17 residues. V was pared by 5 bases and J by 6 bases, with 15 bases of the junction left unmatched. CDR3 DNA sequence: TGTGCCAGCAGCCCCCTACAAGCGGGGGGTGAGGCCGATACGCAGTATTTT. As protein: CASSPLQAGGEADTQYF.

The genes are TRBV6-1 and TRBJ2-7, with a possible D match to TRBD2 (6 bases). The CDR3 extends over 15 amino acids. The germline gives CDR1 MNHNS, CDR2 SASEGT. V shed 2 bases and J shed 6 bases, with 17 bases lying between them. The CDR3 DNA follows: TGTGCCAGCAGTGAATGGGAGACTAGATCGTCCGAGCAGTACTTC. Amino acid sequence: CASSEWETRSSEQYF.

The chain recombines TRBV6-4 with TRBJ2-1; TRBD2 aligns across 7 bases. Germline trimming cut 2 bases from V and 3 bases from J; bases unmatched to any gene: 7. CDR3 size: 16 residues. Germline V gives CDR1 MRHNA, CDR2 SNTAGT. CDR3 loop: CASSDGSAGDYNEQFF. DNA of the CDR3: TGTGCCAGCAGTGACGGTTCTGCGGGAGACTACAATGAGCAGTTCTTC.

The rearrangement uses TRBV23-1 and TRBJ2-4; D is unclear. TRBV23-1 carries the ORF label, with uncertain function. Trimming took off 3 bases at V and 4 bases at J, with 16 bases between the two ends. This CDR3 is 16 amino acids long. CDR3 DNA: TGCGCCAGCAGTCATCCTGGCAGGTCCCCAAAAAACATTCAGTACTTC. Translation: CASSHPGRSPKNIQYF.

The chain couples TRBV28 to TRBJ2-3; 7 bases agree with TRBD2. The V gene's germline CDR1 is MDHEN and CDR2 SYDVKM. With V trimmed by 6 bases and J by 2 bases, 8 bases remained unmatched. This CDR3 comprises 15 residues. CDR3 sequence reads: CASRPQGLSTDTQYF. Here the CDR3 DNA reads TGTGCCAGCAGACCGCAGGGACTATCCACAGATACGCAGTATTTT.

The chain's CDR3 is CASSLTGGSAYEQYF. The CDR3 bases are TGCGCCAGCAGCTTGACCGGGGGGTCTGCGTACGAGCAGTACTTC. V and J are TRBV5-1 and TRBJ2-7; TRBD2 matches at 7 bases. The CDR3 sequence is 15 residues long. CDR1 SGHRS and CDR2 YFSETQ come from the germline V gene. J lost 4 bases, V lost 1 base, and 8 bases had no gene match.

This rearrangement joins TRBV5-1 to TRBJ2-7; D is perhaps TRBD1 (6 bases). Per the germline V gene, CDR1 is SGHRS and CDR2 is YFSETQ. Trimming removed 2 bases from V and 0 bases from J, with 12 bases in between. This CDR3 contains 15 residues. The CDR3 sequence is CASSLGDTSSYEQYF. Here the CDR3 DNA reads TGCGCCAGCAGCTTAGGGGACACGAGCTCCTACGAGCAGTACTTC.

This chain joins TRBV25-1 and TRBJ2-7; the match to TRBD1 covers 9 bases. This CDR3 contains 14 residues. V trimming: 7 bases; J trimming: 3 bases; junction bases outside the gene matches: 7. The germline V gene encodes CDR1 MGHDK and CDR2 SYGVNS. The CDR3 bases are TGTGCCAGCACCCAGGGACAGGGAAGCTACGAGCAGTACTTC. It encodes CASTQGQGSYEQYF.

This clone was recorded only once. The V call is TRBV7-6, the J call TRBJ1-5; the D is unclear. This CDR3 is 17 amino acids long. Trimming shortened V by 0 bases and J by 0 bases, and 12 bases separated the two germline ends. Germline V gene lookup returns CDR1 SGHVS and CDR2 FNYEAQ. The chain's CDR3 is CASSLAQADYSNQPQHF. Written as DNA, the CDR3 is TGTGCCAGCAGCTTAGCGCAGGCGGACTATAGCAATCAGCCCCAGCATTTT.

The chain uses TRBV27 and TRBJ1-5, with D maybe TRBD1 (6 bases). This CDR3 is 14 amino acids long. Germline V gene sequence: CDR1 MNHEY, CDR2 SMNVEV (reference sequence). V was cut by 5 bases and J by 4 bases, with 12 bases left in between. The chain's CDR3 is CASSIGQKNQPQHF. The CDR3 DNA reads TGTGCCAGCAGTATAGGACAGAAGAATCAGCCCCAGCATTTT.

The V and J genes are TRBV7-2 and TRBJ2-2; 9 positions match TRBD2. Germline V gene sequence: CDR1 SGHTA, CDR2 FQGNSA. CDR3 length: 15 residues. With 2 bases clipped from V and 6 bases from J, the junction kept 4 bases outside the gene matches. The CDR3 loop reads CASSLKGLAAGELFF. CDR3 coding DNA: TGTGCCAGCAGCTTAAAGGGACTAGCTGCCGGGGAGCTGTTTTTT. Supplemented by reference TRBV7-2 and TRBJ2-2, the full variable domain reads GAGVSQSPSNKVTEKGKDVELRCDPISGHTALYWYRQSLGQGLEFLIYFQGNSAPDKSGLPSDRFSAERTGGSVSTLTIQRTQQEDSAVYLCASSLKGLAAGELFFGEGSRLTVL.

This clone was seen ten or more times. The chain recombines TRBV16 with TRBJ2-7; possibly TRBD1 for D (5 bases). CDR1 is KGHSY, CDR2 FQNENV, per germline. The CDR3 contains 14 residues. Trimming pared 0 bases from V and 1 base from J, leaving 7 bases between. CDR3 coding DNA: TGTGCCAGCAGCCAATCGGCAGGGTCCTACGAGCAGTACTTC. Amino acids: CASSQSAGSYEQYF. The full variable domain, completed using reference TRBV16 and TRBJ2-7, is GEEVAQTPKHLVRGEGQKAKLYCAPIKGHSYVFWYQQVLKNEFKFLISFQNENVFDETGMPKERFSAKCLPNSPCSLEIQATKLEDSAVYFCASSQSAGSYEQYFGPGTRLTVT.

The V and J genes are TRBV2 and TRBJ1-1; 8 bases align to TRBD1. J was trimmed by 0 bases and V by 8 bases; bases with no gene match: 2. Germline V CDR1 and CDR2: SNHLY, FYNNEI. CDR3 length: 13 amino acids. The CDR3 is CASLDRVNTEAFF. The CDR3 DNA follows: TGTGCCAGCCTGGACAGGGTGAACACTGAAGCTTTCTTT.

This chain connects TRBV15 to TRBJ1-1; a weak D match, TRBD1 (5 bases). Germline CDR1 and CDR2: LNHNV and YYDKDF (reference sequence). V was clipped by 4 bases and J by 8 bases, with 11 bases between them. CDR3 length: 12 residues. CDR3 sequence: CATSTRRGEAFF. DNA of the CDR3: TGTGCCACCAGCACGAGGCGGGGCGAAGCTTTCTTT.

This clone was picked up one time. V gene TRBV15 combines with J gene TRBJ2-5; maybe TRBD1 (6 bases). Germline CDR1 reads LNHNV; CDR2 reads YYDKDF (reference sequence). CDR3 length: 15 residues. Trimming shortened V by 1 base and J by 4 bases, and 13 bases separated the two germline ends. This CDR3 reads CATSRVGRGRETQYF. The CDR3, as DNA: TGTGCCACCAGCAGAGTTGGTAGGGGGAGAGAGACCCAGTACTTC.

In its sample, this clone was seen once. The chain combines TRBV19 with TRBJ1-1; no firm D call. The ends were cut back, 5 bases at V and 0 bases at J, with 7 bases in the middle. CDR3 length: 13 amino acids. Looked up from germline, CDR1 is LNHDA and CDR2 is SQIVND (reference sequence). This chain's CDR3 is CASSALMNTEAFF. CDR3 in DNA: TGTGCCAGTAGTGCCCTAATGAACACTGAAGCTTTCTTT.

In its sample, this clone was seen a few times. The chain uses TRBV2 and TRBJ2-5; D may be TRBD2 (6 bases). This CDR3 has 15 residues. CDR1 is SNHLY, CDR2 FYNNEI, per germline. The V end lost 8 bases, the J end lost 4 bases, and 20 bases lay between the germline ends. CDR3 sequence: CASEGGAYLRETQYF. CDR3 coding DNA: TGTGCCAGCGAAGGAGGGGCATATCTCCGAGAGACCCAGTACTTC.

V gene TRBV6-5 combines with J gene TRBJ1-6; D gene uncertain. Germline V gives CDR1 MNHEY, CDR2 SVGAGI. Trimming took 8 bases from V and 6 from J, leaving 11 bases between them. The CDR3 runs 13 residues. The CDR3 region is CASAGKGNSPLHF. CDR3 bases: TGTGCCAGCGCCGGGAAGGGTAATTCACCCCTCCACTTT.

The rearrangement joins TRBV28 to TRBJ1-5, with TRBD1 matching over 12 bases. Unmatched junction bases numbered 9, after V lost 5 bases and J lost 1 base. Germline V gives CDR1 MDHEN, CDR2 SYDVKM. CDR3 length: 18 amino acids. This chain's CDR3 is CASSTGTGGASSNQPQHF. The CDR3 coding sequence is TGTGCCAGCAGTACCGGGACAGGGGGCGCATCGAGCAATCAGCCCCAGCATTTT.